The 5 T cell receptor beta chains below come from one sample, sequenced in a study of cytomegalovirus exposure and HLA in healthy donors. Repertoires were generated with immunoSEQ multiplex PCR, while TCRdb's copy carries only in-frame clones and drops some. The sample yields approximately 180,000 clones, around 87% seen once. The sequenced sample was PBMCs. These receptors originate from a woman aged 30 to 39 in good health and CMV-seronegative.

CDR3 nucleotide sequence: TGCGCCAGCAGCTCGGGACTAGCGGCCTACAATGAGCAGTTCTTC. Protein sequence: CASSSGLAAYNEQFF. The chain is built from TRBV5-1 and TRBJ2-1; TRBD2 matches at 11 bases. Germline V gene sequence: CDR1 SGHRS, CDR2 YFSETQ. CDR3 length equals 15 residues. Unmatched junction bases numbered 1, after V lost 3 bases and J lost 2 bases.

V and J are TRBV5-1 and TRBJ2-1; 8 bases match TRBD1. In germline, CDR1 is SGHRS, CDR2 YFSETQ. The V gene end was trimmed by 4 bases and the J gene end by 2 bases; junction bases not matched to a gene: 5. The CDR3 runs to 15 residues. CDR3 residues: CASSQGTGPYNEQFF. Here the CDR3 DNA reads TGCGCCAGCAGCCAAGGGACAGGCCCCTACAATGAGCAGTTCTTC.

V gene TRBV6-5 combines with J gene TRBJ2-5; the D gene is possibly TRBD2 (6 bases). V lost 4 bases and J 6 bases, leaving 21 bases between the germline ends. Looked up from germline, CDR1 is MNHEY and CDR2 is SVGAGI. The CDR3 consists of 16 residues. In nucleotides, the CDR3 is TGTGCCAGCAGTTCCCTCGGGACTCCCCGTTCACAGACCCAGTACTTC. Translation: CASSSLGTPRSQTQYF.

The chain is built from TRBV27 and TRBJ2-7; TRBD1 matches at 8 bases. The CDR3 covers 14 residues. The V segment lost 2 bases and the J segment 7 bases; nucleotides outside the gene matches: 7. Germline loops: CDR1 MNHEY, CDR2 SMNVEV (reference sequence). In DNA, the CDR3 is TGTGCCAGCAGTTTAGACAGGGGAGAGAGTGAGCAGTACTTC. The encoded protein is CASSLDRGESEQYF.

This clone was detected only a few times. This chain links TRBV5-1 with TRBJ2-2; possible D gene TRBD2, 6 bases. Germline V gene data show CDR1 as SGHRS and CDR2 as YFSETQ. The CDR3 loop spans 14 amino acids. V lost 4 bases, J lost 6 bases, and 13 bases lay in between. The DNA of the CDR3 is TGCGCCAGCAGCCCAGACTGGGGGGCCGGGGAGCTGTTTTTT. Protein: CASSPDWGAGELFF.